Each of the 18 T cell receptor beta chains below was sequenced from the same sample in a study of T cell responses to AZD1222 COVID-19 vaccine. TCRdb's table, derived via immunoSEQ multiplex PCR, lists solely in-frame clones and lacks some. The sample holds about 31,000 clones; 88% are singletons and the top ten take 12% to 15%. Specimen: peripheral blood, collected 28 days after the second AZD1222 dose. The receptors were gathered from an adult who received the AZD1222 COVID-19 vaccine.

J is TRBJ1-1 and V is TRBV7-9; tentative D call: TRBD1 (5 bases). V dropped 5 bases and J dropped 1 base, with 14 bases sitting between them. Germline lookup yields CDR1 SEHNR and CDR2 FQNEAQ (reference sequence). The CDR3 is 15 amino acids. The CDR3 loop reads CASSPRGGKNTEAFF. The CDR3, as DNA: TGTGCCAGCAGCCCCCGGGGGGGAAAGAACACTGAAGCTTTCTTT.

In nucleotides, the CDR3 is TGTGCCAGCAGCTTGAGAGCATCTAATGAAAAACTGTTTTTT. Its protein is CASSLRASNEKLFF. This rearrangement joins TRBV5-6 to TRBJ1-4; D remains ambiguous. This CDR3 has 14 residues. Deletions cut 1 base from V and 3 bases from J, with 7 bases between. Germline V gene lookup returns CDR1 SGHDT and CDR2 YYEEEE.

The chain links TRBV3-1 (or the pseudogene TRBV3-2) to TRBJ1-2; D uncertain. Germline lookup yields CDR1 LGHDT and CDR2 YNNKEL (reference sequence). CDR3 length: 14 amino acids. Trimming took 4 bases from V and 4 from J, leaving 13 bases between them. The CDR3 DNA follows: TGTGCCAGCAGCCCGGACGGATTGACCTATGGCTACACCTTC. Protein product: CASSPDGLTYGYTF.

This clone has a single count. The rearrangement links TRBV9 to TRBJ2-2, with TRBD1 identical over 7 bases. CDR1 SGDLS and CDR2 YYNGEE come from the germline V gene. With V trimmed by 0 bases and J by 6 bases, 2 bases remained unmatched. The CDR3 length is 14 residues. The CDR3 protein is CASSVGQGSGELFF. The CDR3 DNA follows: TGTGCCAGCAGCGTAGGACAGGGATCCGGGGAGCTGTTTTTT.

The chain carries TRBV4-3 and TRBJ1-1, with D uncertain. The CDR3 length is 13 residues. The V end lost 0 bases, the J end lost 6 bases, and 8 bases lay between the germline ends. Germline V lookup: CDR1 LGHNA, CDR2 YSLEER. CDR3 sequence reads: CASSQDSYSEAFF. CDR3 bases: TGCGCCAGCAGCCAAGATAGTTATTCTGAAGCTTTCTTT.

The chain is built from TRBV6-4 and TRBJ2-3, with TRBD2 as a possible D gene (6 bases). This CDR3 is 16 amino acids long. Germline V gene sequence: CDR1 MRHNA, CDR2 SNTAGT. V was cut by 8 bases and J by 1 base, with 19 bases left in between. The CDR3: CASLQKRGLRTDTQYF. CDR3 nucleotides: TGTGCCAGCTTACAAAAAAGGGGACTGCGCACAGATACGCAGTATTTT.

The V gene is TRBV6-5, the J gene TRBJ2-7; 11 nucleotides line up with TRBD1. Germline CDR1 and CDR2: MNHEY and SVGAGI. There are 16 residues in the CDR3. With V trimmed by 0 bases and J by 7 bases, 8 bases remained unmatched. This CDR3 is CASSYSRGTGGREQYF. The CDR3 DNA sequence: TGTGCCAGCAGTTACTCGAGGGGGACAGGGGGTCGTGAGCAGTACTTC.

The CDR3 loop reads CASSLGQRWTYEQYF. CDR3 coding DNA: TGTGCCAGCAGCTTAGGACAGAGGTGGACCTACGAGCAGTACTTC. The chain employs TRBV7-9 and TRBJ2-7; a possible D gene is TRBD1 (5 bases). Germline values: CDR1 SEHNR, CDR2 FQNEAQ (reference sequence). This CDR3 is 15 amino acids long. Trimming cost V 1 base and J 2 bases, with 12 bases left between them.

This clone showed up just once. The chain recombines TRBV11-2 with TRBJ2-1; 10 bases are shared with TRBD2. Trimming cost V 5 bases and J 5 bases; bases outside gene matches: 6. The CDR3 runs 15 residues. CDR1 SGHAT and CDR2 FQNNGV come from the germline V gene. The CDR3 sequence is CASSHRAGGHNEQFF. CDR3 bases: TGTGCCAGCAGCCACAGAGCGGGGGGGCACAATGAGCAGTTCTTC.

Here the CDR3 DNA reads TGTGCCAGCAGTTTAACCAGGGGTGAGGTTGGCTACACCTTC. It specifies CASSLTRGEVGYTF. This chain links TRBV28 with TRBJ1-2, with a tentative D call TRBD1 (6 bases). Deletions cut 2 bases from V and 7 bases from J, with 14 bases between. The germline gives CDR1 MDHEN, CDR2 SYDVKM. The CDR3 runs 14 residues.

V and J are TRBV5-1 and TRBJ1-2; TRBD1 might be the D (6 bases). There are 13 residues in the CDR3. The germline CDR1 and CDR2 sequences are SGHRS and YFSETQ. V dropped 5 bases and J dropped 2 bases, with 10 bases sitting between them. The CDR3 DNA reads TGCGCCAGCAGTACTGGACAGAACTATGGCTACACCTTC. Amino acids: CASSTGQNYGYTF.

The CDR3 coding sequence is TGCGCCAGCAGCCAACAACTGACAGGATCGGAAGCTTTCTTT. Residues: CASSQQLTGSEAFF. This chain uses TRBV4-3 with TRBJ1-1, with D maybe TRBD1 (6 bases). The CDR3 runs 14 residues. Germline-derived CDR1 and CDR2 are LGHNA and YSLEER. V was shortened by 2 bases and J by 8 bases, with 15 bases between the two germline ends.

The sample holds a few counts of this clone. Written as DNA, the CDR3 is TGTGCCAGCAGTTCCGCTAGCGGGGGCTCCTACGAGCAGTACTTC. Its translation is CASSSASGGSYEQYF. This chain connects TRBV6-2 or TRBV6-3 to TRBJ2-7; 10 nucleotides match TRBD2. V lost 4 bases and J lost 0; bases outside the gene matches: 3. The CDR3 totals 15 residues. Germline CDR1 MNHEY, CDR2 SVGEGT.

The chain has TRBV12-3 or TRBV12-4 and TRBJ2-1; 7 positions match TRBD2. This CDR3 is built from 13 residues. V was pared by 6 bases and J by 3 bases, with 2 bases of the junction left unmatched. The CDR3 coding sequence is TGTGCCAGCAGCCGGGACTACTACAATGAGCAGTTCTTC. Translated: CASSRDYYNEQFF.

The chain recombines TRBV4-1 with TRBJ2-1; TRBD1 agrees at 8 bases. CDR1 and CDR2 from the germline V gene are MGHRA and YSYEKL. V was clipped by 0 bases and J by 3 bases; unmatched bases: 4. CDR3 length equals 16 residues. DNA of the CDR3: TGCGCCAGCAGCCAAGAAAACAGGGGGATCTACAATGAGCAGTTCTTC. It translates to CASSQENRGIYNEQFF.

The table lists this clone with a few counts. The J gene is TRBJ2-1, the V gene TRBV19; D may be TRBD1 (6 bases). Trimming shortened V by 7 bases and J by 3 bases, and 10 bases separated the two germline ends. Germline V CDR1 and CDR2: LNHDA, SQIVND (reference sequence). The CDR3 contains 13 residues. This CDR3 is CASTRDNYNEQFF. DNA of the CDR3: TGTGCCAGTACCCGGGACAACTACAATGAGCAGTTCTTC.

CDR3 region: CASSPRPREAAYEQYF. The CDR3 region has the DNA TGTGCCAGCAGCCCCCGGCCCCGGGAAGCGGCCTACGAGCAGTACTTC. This chain links TRBV11-2 with TRBJ2-7; a possible D gene is TRBD2 (5 bases). Germline assignment: CDR1 SGHAT and CDR2 FQNNGV. CDR3 length: 16 amino acids. Between the trimmed V and J ends, which lost 5 bases and 2 bases, there was a span of 19 bases. Full variable domain (rest looked up from reference TRBV11-2 and TRBJ2-7): EAGVAQSPRYKIIEKRQSVAFWCNPISGHATLYWYQQILGQGPKLLIQFQNNGVVDDSQLPKDRFSAERLKGVDSTLKIQPAKLEDSAVYLCASSPRPREAAYEQYFGPGTRLTVT.

This chain joins TRBV18 and TRBJ2-7, with 7 bases lining up with TRBD1. With 4 bases clipped from V and 6 bases from J, the junction kept 12 bases outside the gene matches. CDR1 and CDR2 (germline): KGHSH, LQKENI. The CDR3 is made up of 15 amino acids. The CDR3 DNA reads TGTGCCAGCTCACGGGGACAGAGCCCCCTTGGCGAGCAGTACTTC. It is translated as CASSRGQSPLGEQYF.